The rows below give T cell receptor beta chains drawn from one sample of a study of blood T cell repertoires in COVID-19. The protocol was immunoSEQ multiplex PCR, while the TCRdb copy is restricted to in-frame clones and leaves out a portion. This table holds tens of thousands of clones, around 81% found once. The material sequenced was peripheral blood. These receptors originate from an older woman with acute or convalescent COVID-19. The CDR3 runs from the conserved cysteine through the conserved F or W. The D gene is left open where the match is weak. Part of the rows lack a size; the others show once, few, many or a class for expanded clones.

>14|TRBV2|TRBD1|-|TRBJ2-3
CASTGQSFADTQYF
TGTGCCAGCACGGGACAGAGCTTCGCAGATACGCAGTATTTT
>19|TRBV5-8|TRBD2|-|TRBJ2-1
CASSLGSGTSVSAYNEQFF
TGTGCCAGCAGCTTGGGGTCAGGGACTAGCGTTTCAGCCTACAATGAGCAGTTCTTC
>13|TRBV6-5|-|-|TRBJ1-5
CASSNRVNQPQHF
TGTGCCAGCAGCAACCGGGTCAATCAGCCCCAGCATTTT
>15|TRBV11-1|TRBD2|-|TRBJ2-1
CASSTEGLAYNEQFF
TGTGCCAGCAGCACAGAGGGACTAGCGTATAATGAGCAGTTCTTC
>16|TRBV27|-|once|TRBJ1-5
CASSPRDFLAGQPQHF
TGTGCCAGCAGTCCCCGGGACTTTCTAGCAGGTCAGCCCCAGCATTTT
>18|TRBV4-1|TRBD2|-|TRBJ2-7
CASSQGPREAPLYYEQYF
TGCGCCAGCAGCCAGGGTCCGCGGGAGGCCCCTTTATACTACGAGCAGTACTTC
>14|TRBV28|TRBD2|-|TRBJ2-1
CASSLLAENNEQFF
TGTGCCAGCAGTTTACTAGCGGAAAACAATGAGCAGTTCTTC
>17|TRBV4-2|TRBD2|-|TRBJ2-2
CASSQEASGVWTGELFF
TGTGCCAGCAGCCAAGAAGCTAGCGGGGTATGGACCGGGGAGCTGTTTTTT
>17|TRBV2|TRBD2|-|TRBJ2-3
CASSDKFFGTSAIGGYF
TGTGCCAGCAGTGATAAATTCTTTGGGACTAGCGCCATTGGTGGGTATTTT
>14|TRBV7-6|-|-|TRBJ2-2
CASSPGQNTGELFF
TGTGCCAGCAGCCCCGGACAGAACACCGGGGAGCTGTTTTTT
>14|TRBV13|-|-|TRBJ2-7
CASSFQLVSYEQYF
TGTGCCAGCAGCTTTCAACTAGTATCCTACGAGCAGTACTTC
>13|TRBV10-1|TRBD1|-|TRBJ1-1
CASRTGVNTEAFF
TGCGCCAGCAGGACAGGGGTGAACACTGAAGCTTTCTTT
>13|TRBV15|-|once|TRBJ2-7
CATSRAGIYEQYF
TGTGCCACCAGCAGAGCGGGGATCTACGAGCAGTACTTC
>15|TRBV6-5|TRBD1|-|TRBJ2-5
CASSYTDRGTETQYF
TGTGCCAGCAGTTACACGGACAGGGGAACAGAGACCCAGTACTTC
>14|TRBV19|-|-|TRBJ2-1
CASWSRASNNEQFF
TGTGCCAGTTGGTCGCGAGCAAGCAACAATGAGCAGTTCTTC
>13|TRBV30|-|-|TRBJ1-1
CAWSVLENTEAFF
TGTGCCTGGAGTGTACTAGAGAACACTGAAGCTTTCTTT
>16|TRBV5-8|-|-|TRBJ2-5
CASSLVSAAGEETQYF
TGTGCCAGCAGCTTGGTATCGGCGGCAGGGGAGGAGACCCAGTACTTC
>16|TRBV4-1|TRBD2|-|TRBJ2-1
CASSHSNSGRADEQFF
TGCGCCAGCAGCCACTCAAATAGCGGGAGGGCGGATGAGCAGTTCTTC
>14|TRBV28|-|-|TRBJ1-5
CASTQIYSNQPQHF
TGTGCCAGCACACAGATTTATAGCAATCAGCCCCAGCATTTT
>13|TRBV6-4|-|-|TRBJ1-5
CASSEQTNQPQHF
TGTGCCAGCAGTGAACAGACCAATCAGCCCCAGCATTTT
>17|TRBV27|TRBD1|-|TRBJ1-5
CASSLLFDRVGNQPQHF
TGTGCCAGCAGTTTACTATTTGACAGGGTGGGGAATCAGCCCCAGCATTTT
>14|TRBV7-9|-|-|TRBJ1-1
CASSLGTHTNEAFF
TGTGCCAGCAGCTTAGGGACACATACTAATGAAGCTTTCTTT
>15|TRBV19|-|once|TRBJ2-5
CASSGLAAAQETQYF
TGTGCCAGTAGTGGTTTGGCGGCCGCCCAAGAGACCCAGTACTTC
>17|TRBV3-1/TRBV3-2|TRBD2|once|TRBJ2-1
CASSQGPSGASYNEQFF
TGTGCCAGCAGCCAAGGTCCTAGCGGAGCCTCCTACAATGAGCAGTTCTTC
>15|TRBV14|TRBD2|-|TRBJ2-3
CASSQAGGGTPTQYF
TGTGCCAGCAGCCAAGCGGGAGGAGGTACCCCTACGCAGTATTTT
>15|TRBV6-2/TRBV6-3|TRBD2|-|TRBJ2-3
CASSKTSGSTDTQYF
TGTGCCAGCAGTAAGACTAGCGGAAGCACAGATACGCAGTATTTT
>16|TRBV3-1/TRBV3-2|TRBD2|few|TRBJ2-1
CASSQRGLAGTSEQFF
TGTGCCAGCAGCCAAAGGGGACTAGCGGGAACCAGTGAGCAGTTCTTC
>13|TRBV7-9|-|-|TRBJ1-4
CASFRQENEKLFF
TGTGCCAGCTTTCGACAGGAAAATGAAAAACTGTTTTTT
>13|TRBV18|-|-|TRBJ2-2
CASSPTRPGELFF
TGTGCCAGCTCACCAACACGTCCCGGGGAGCTGTTTTTT
>16|TRBV5-5|TRBD2|few|TRBJ2-7
CASSLGRGVGSYEQYF
TGTGCCAGCAGCTTGGGCCGGGGGGTGGGCTCCTACGAGCAGTACTTC
>17|TRBV5-1|TRBD2|medium-sized|TRBJ2-1
CASSLVTGTSGNNEQFF
TGCGCCAGCAGCTTGGTTACAGGGACTAGCGGGAACAATGAGCAGTTCTTC
>13|TRBV28|-|-|TRBJ1-5
CASIAGFNQPQHF
TGTGCCAGCATCGCGGGGTTCAATCAGCCCCAGCATTTT
>15|TRBV6-5|-|few|TRBJ1-6
CASRKDRFYNSPLHF
TGTGCCAGCAGAAAGGACAGATTTTATAATTCACCCCTCCACTTT
>13|TRBV6-2/TRBV6-3|TRBD1|-|TRBJ1-1
CASSYGTGTEAFF
TGTGCCAGCAGTTATGGGACAGGGACAGAAGCTTTCTTT
>13|TRBV5-1|-|-|TRBJ1-1
CASSWDMNTEAFF
TGCGCCAGCAGCTGGGACATGAACACTGAAGCTTTCTTT
>15|TRBV9|-|few|TRBJ1-5
CASSDRVESNQPQHF
TGTGCCAGCAGCGACAGGGTTGAAAGCAATCAGCCCCAGCATTTT
>12|TRBV6-5|TRBD1|-|TRBJ1-1
CASRATGDGPFF
TGTGCCAGCAGGGCAACAGGGGACGGCCCTTTCTTT
>15|TRBV7-3|-|-|TRBJ2-1
CASSFTVNSYNEQFF
TGTGCCAGCAGCTTTACAGTCAACTCCTACAATGAGCAGTTCTTC
>16|TRBV27|-|-|TRBJ2-2
CASSLSIQGVGGELFF
TGTGCCAGCAGTTTATCGATACAGGGAGTAGGCGGGGAGCTGTTTTTT
>14|TRBV18|TRBD1|-|TRBJ2-7
CASSPRQGVYEQYF
TGTGCCAGCTCACCGAGACAGGGGGTTTACGAGCAGTACTTC
>14|TRBV3-1/TRBV3-2|-|-|TRBJ2-3
CASSLLAGTDTQYF
TGTGCCAGCAGCCTCTTGGCGGGGACAGATACGCAGTATTTT
>14|TRBV11-2|-|-|TRBJ2-7
CASSSTGSSGEQYF
TGTGCCAGCAGCTCGACAGGTAGTTCGGGCGAGCAGTACTTC
>14|TRBV3-1/TRBV3-2|-|-|TRBJ1-2
CASSQVSGAKGYTF
TGTGCCAGCAGCCAAGTTTCAGGGGCTAAAGGCTACACCTTC
>15|TRBV19|TRBD1|-|TRBJ2-1
CASSPVDRGLTEQFF
TGTGCCAGTAGTCCAGTGGACAGGGGGTTAACCGAGCAGTTCTTC
>12|TRBV5-6|-|-|TRBJ1-2
CASSLGRGGYTF
TGTGCCAGCAGCTTGGGCCGGGGAGGCTACACCTTC
>13|TRBV28|-|-|TRBJ2-3
CASNRAPTDTQYF
TGTGCCAGCAATCGAGCCCCGACAGATACGCAGTATTTT
>18|TRBV7-8|TRBD2|-|TRBJ2-5
CASTKRRASGTSQETQYF
TGTGCCAGCACCAAAAGGAGGGCTAGCGGGACCAGCCAAGAGACCCAGTACTTC
>17|TRBV7-9|TRBD2|-|TRBJ2-2
CASSQTSGRANTGELFF
TGTGCCAGCAGCCAAACTAGCGGGAGGGCGAACACCGGGGAGCTGTTTTTT